The 16 T cell receptor beta chains presented below share a single source sample, sequenced in a study of regulatory T cells in long-lasting Graves disease. Through Arm-PCR of CDR3 regions and iRepertoire HTBI primers, TCR beta libraries were built. TCRdb ran MiXCR on the multiplex PCR reads and lists one entry per CDR3 protein. In the table there are about 470,000 distinct CDR3 sequences, 20% to 25% of which are singletons. The time point denotes: persistent/refractory GD, antithyroid drugs over 5 years with positive TRAb. Isolated PBMC RNA provided the starting material for the TCR library. Sequenced material: peripheral blood mononuclear cells (PBMCs), taken when the disease was refractory, from a patient treated with antithyroid drugs. Source of these receptors: a female donor with Graves disease.

CDR3 in DNA: TGTGCCACCAGCAGAGCGGGGACAGAAATCTACGAGCAGTACTTC. It is translated as CATSRAGTEIYEQYF. The chain combines TRBV15 with TRBJ2-7; 7 positions match TRBD1. Germline V gene sequence: CDR1 LNHNV, CDR2 YYDKDF (reference sequence). V lost 1 base, J lost 3 bases, and 6 bases stayed unmatched. CDR3 length equals 15 residues.

The chain employs TRBV5-6 and TRBJ2-2, with a possible D match to TRBD2 (5 bases). This CDR3 has 15 amino acids. The V gene's germline CDR1 is SGHDT and CDR2 YYEEEE. V was shortened by 0 bases and J by 4 bases, with 10 bases between the two germline ends. The CDR3 reads CASSLELEGTGELFF. Written as DNA, the CDR3 is TGTGCCAGCAGCTTGGAGCTCGAGGGCACCGGGGAGCTGTTTTTT.

This clonotype has at least ten counts. The rearrangement links TRBV15 to TRBJ1-5; D may be TRBD1 (6 bases). Per germline, CDR1 LNHNV and CDR2 YYDKDF (reference sequence). The V end was cut by 4 bases, the J end by 6 bases, with 25 bases between. This CDR3 has 18 amino acids. In DNA form, the CDR3 reads TGTGCCACCAGCAAGCAAGTTCGCCGGACAAGAGGGGGTCAGCCCCAGCATTTT. Encoded protein: CATSKQVRRTRGGQPQHF.

In this sample, this clonotype turned up many times. This chain uses TRBV5-1 with TRBJ2-7; tentatively, D is TRBD1 (7 bases). The CDR3 has 16 residues. Looked up from germline, CDR1 is SGHRS and CDR2 is YFSETQ. V was cut by 0 bases and J by 2 bases, with 15 bases left in between. CDR3 bases: TGCGCCAGCAGCTTGGCCGGGGGACAGAATACCTACGAGCAGTACTTC. Translated, it gives CASSLAGGQNTYEQYF.

The chain is built from TRBV20-1 and TRBJ1-4, with 7 bases matching TRBD1. Germline lookup yields CDR1 DFQATT and CDR2 SNEGSKA (reference sequence). The CDR3 loop spans 14 amino acids. J lost 0 bases, V lost 5 bases, and 3 bases had no gene match. In DNA, the CDR3 is TGCAGTGCTGATGGGACAGCAACTAATGAAAAACTGTTTTTT. Its protein product is CSADGTATNEKLFF.

The chain employs TRBV6-5 and TRBJ1-1, with 7 bases that match TRBD1. Germline loops: CDR1 MNHEY, CDR2 SVGAGI. J was trimmed by 3 bases and V by 0 bases; bases with no gene match: 4. CDR3 length: 15 amino acids. The CDR3 protein is CASSYSGGADTEAFF. The DNA for the CDR3 is TGTGCCAGCAGTTACTCAGGGGGCGCCGACACTGAAGCTTTCTTT.

The genes are TRBV6-1 and TRBJ2-2; D remains unclear. V lost 6 bases and J lost 4, with 6 bases in between. The germline gives CDR1 MNHNS, CDR2 SASEGT. The CDR3 extends over 12 amino acids. The CDR3 is CASRVTTGELFF. For the CDR3, the DNA is TGTGCCAGCAGGGTGACCACCGGGGAGCTGTTTTTT.

The chain employs TRBV30 and TRBJ1-1; the match to TRBD1 covers 7 bases. The CDR3 consists of 14 residues. Unmatched junction bases numbered 8, after V lost 6 bases and J lost 1 base. Germline V lookup: CDR1 GTSNPN, CDR2 SVGIG (reference sequence). The CDR3 DNA is TGTGCCTGTCGACAGGGAGAGGGGAACACTGAAGCTTTCTTT. Translating it yields CACRQGEGNTEAFF.

This clonotype was seen many times. V usage is TRBV6-5 and J usage is TRBJ1-1, with unresolved D. Trimming left V 0 bases short and J 0 bases short, with 8 bases between. Germline lookup yields CDR1 MNHEY and CDR2 SVGAGI. The CDR3 is 15 amino acids. The CDR3: CASSYSSRMNTEAFF. The DNA for the CDR3 is TGTGCCAGCAGTTACTCGAGCAGAATGAACACTGAAGCTTTCTTT.

This clonotype was seen ten or more times. The chain employs TRBV11-2 and TRBJ1-1, with unresolved D. The V end lost 0 bases, the J end lost 3 bases, and 8 bases lay between the germline ends. There are 14 residues in the CDR3. Germline assignment: CDR1 SGHAT and CDR2 FQNNGV. The CDR3 here is CASSLDSGDTEAFF. The CDR3 bases are TGTGCCAGCAGCTTAGACTCTGGTGACACTGAAGCTTTCTTT.

J is TRBJ1-4 and V is TRBV27; possible D gene TRBD1, 6 bases. CDR3 length: 16 amino acids. CDR1 MNHEY and CDR2 SMNVEV come from the germline V gene (reference sequence). Trimming removed 5 bases from V and 0 bases from J, with 13 bases in between. The CDR3 spells CASSKQGFATNEKLFF. CDR3 coding DNA: TGTGCCAGCAGTAAGCAGGGGTTCGCAACTAATGAAAAACTGTTTTTT.

V and J are TRBV3-1 and TRBJ2-1, with 8 bases lining up with TRBD2. CDR1 is LGHDT, CDR2 YNNKEL, per germline (reference sequence). This CDR3 is built from 15 residues. V was clipped by 5 bases and J by 5 bases; unmatched bases: 8. The CDR3 sequence is CASSYPGLEDNEQFF. DNA of the CDR3: TGTGCCAGCAGCTATCCGGGACTAGAGGACAATGAGCAGTTCTTC.

V is TRBV6-1 and J is TRBJ2-1; TRBD2 agrees at 8 bases. The CDR3 sequence is 15 residues long. The germline CDR1 and CDR2 sequences are MNHNS and SASEGT. V lost 7 bases and J lost 6; bases outside the gene matches: 11. CDR3 bases: TGTGCCAGCAACCCAACCAGCGGGGGAGGCAATGAGCAGTTCTTC. This sequence encodes CASNPTSGGGNEQFF.

This clonotype was recorded at least ten times. The chain uses TRBV7-2 and TRBJ2-5, with D possibly TRBD1 on 5 matching bases. This CDR3 contains 14 residues. The germline gives CDR1 SGHTA, CDR2 FQGNSA. The germline V and J ends were trimmed by 2 bases and 0 bases, with 7 bases remaining between them. The DNA of the CDR3 is TGTGCCAGCAGCTTACAGGGTAACCAAGAGACCCAGTACTTC. Translation: CASSLQGNQETQYF.

Of note for this clonotype: At one of its ends the junction is not consistent with the germline gene, which may arise from a read error. The rearrangement links TRBV18 to TRBJ1-2, with D possibly matching TRBD1 (6 bases). The CDR3 runs 13 residues. Germline CDR1 is KGHSH and CDR2 is LQKENI. Written as DNA, the CDR3 is TGTGCCAGCTCATCGCTGGACAGCTATGACTACACCTTC. Translating it yields CASSSLDSYDYTF.

This clonotype was counted a few times. V and J are TRBV3-1 and TRBJ2-4; possible D gene TRBD2, 5 bases. The ends were cut back, 0 bases at V and 2 bases at J, with 8 bases in the middle. The CDR3 is 15 residues long. The germline V gene has CDR1 LGHDT and CDR2 YNNKEL (reference sequence). The CDR3 DNA is TGTGCCAGCAGCCAAGAGCCGGGGTCCAAAAACATTCAGTACTTC. Protein product: CASSQEPGSKNIQYF.